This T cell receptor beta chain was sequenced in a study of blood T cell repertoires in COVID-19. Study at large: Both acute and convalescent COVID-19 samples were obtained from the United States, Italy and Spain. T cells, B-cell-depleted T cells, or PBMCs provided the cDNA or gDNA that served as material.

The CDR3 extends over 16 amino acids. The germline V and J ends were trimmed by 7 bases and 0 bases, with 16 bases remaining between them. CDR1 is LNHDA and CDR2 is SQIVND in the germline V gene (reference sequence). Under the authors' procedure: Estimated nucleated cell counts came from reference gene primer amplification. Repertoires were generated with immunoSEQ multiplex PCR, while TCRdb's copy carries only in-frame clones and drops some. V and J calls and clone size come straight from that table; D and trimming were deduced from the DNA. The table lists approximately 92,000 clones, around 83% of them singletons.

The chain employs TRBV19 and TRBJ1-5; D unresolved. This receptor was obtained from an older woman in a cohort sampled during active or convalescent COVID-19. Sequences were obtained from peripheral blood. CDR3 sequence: CASTIRRAYSNQPQHF. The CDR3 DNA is TGTGCCAGTACCATTCGGAGAGCCTATAGCAATCAGCCCCAGCATTTT.